Sequencing of this TCR beta chain was carried out in a study of blood T cell repertoires in COVID-19. For the study at large: Samples taken during acute and convalescent COVID-19 were collected in the United States, Italy and Spain.

The germline V gene has CDR1 SGHDT and CDR2 YYEEEE. V lost 1 base, J lost 6 bases, and 17 bases lay in between. CDR3 size: 15 residues. Original processing notes: Reference gene primer amplification gave estimated nucleated cell counts. Some clones are missing from TCRdb's copy, which holds only in-frame ones; the method was immunoSEQ multiplex PCR. D and trimming come from the DNA, and the V and J calls and clone size come from that table. Seen here are 95,000 to 100,000 clones, 70% to 80% observed once, and the top ten hold around 18%. Sample: peripheral blood. The receptor comes from a woman aged 80 or older with active or convalescent COVID-19. The rearrangement joins TRBV5-6 to TRBJ2-7, with D tentatively TRBD1 (5 bases). The CDR3 loop reads CASSLFSRAVTEQYF. CDR3 nucleotides: TGTGCCAGCAGCTTGTTTTCCAGGGCCGTGACCGAGCAGTACTTC.